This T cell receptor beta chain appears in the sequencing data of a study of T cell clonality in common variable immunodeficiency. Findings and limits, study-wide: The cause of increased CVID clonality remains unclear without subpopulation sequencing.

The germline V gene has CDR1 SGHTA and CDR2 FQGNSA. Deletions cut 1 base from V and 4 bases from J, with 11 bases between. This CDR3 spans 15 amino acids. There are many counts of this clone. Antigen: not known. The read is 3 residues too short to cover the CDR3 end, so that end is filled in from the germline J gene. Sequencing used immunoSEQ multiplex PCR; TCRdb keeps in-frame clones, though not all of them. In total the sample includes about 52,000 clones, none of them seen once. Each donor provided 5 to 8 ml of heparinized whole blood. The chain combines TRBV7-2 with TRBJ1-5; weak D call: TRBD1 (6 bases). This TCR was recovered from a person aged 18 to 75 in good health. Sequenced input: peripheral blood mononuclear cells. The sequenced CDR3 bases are TGTGCCAGCAGCTTAGTACCAGGACAGAATCAGCCC. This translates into CASSLVPGQNQP. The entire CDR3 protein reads CASSLVPGQNQPQHF.